One sample yielded the 17 T cell receptor beta chains listed below, sequenced in a study of OX40 agonist ivuxolimab in advanced cancers. Sequencing was performed with immunoSEQ multiplex PCR; in TCRdb, only in-frame clones are kept and a portion is missing. The sample shows more than 35,000 clones, under 90% of them seen only once. Specimen: CD4+ or CD8+ T cells sorted from blood, collected in a trial of the OX40 agonist ivuxolimab. The receptors shown here come from an adult with an advanced solid tumor such as melanoma, head and neck, liver or kidney cancer.

This chain connects TRBV4-3 to TRBJ2-7; D possibly corresponds to TRBD2 (5 bases). CDR1 LGHNA and CDR2 YSLEER come from the germline V gene. Trimming shortened V by 0 bases and J by 1 base, and 13 bases separated the two germline ends. This CDR3 is built from 16 residues. CDR3 sequence reads: CASSQDLESGSYEQYF. The CDR3 DNA reads as TGCGCCAGCAGCCAAGATCTAGAAAGCGGTTCCTACGAGCAGTACTTC.

CDR3 bases: TGTGCCATCAGGGGGACCACCGGGGAGCTGTTTTTT. It codes for CAIRGTTGELFF. The genes are TRBV10-3 and TRBJ2-2, with D perhaps given as TRBD1 or TRBD2 (5 bases each). CDR3 length: 12 residues. Germline V gives CDR1 ENHRY, CDR2 SYGVKD. Between the trimmed V and J ends, which lost 6 bases and 4 bases, there was a span of 6 bases.

V gene TRBV5-6 combines with J gene TRBJ1-1; 11 bases agree with TRBD1. V was clipped by 4 bases and J by 0 bases; unmatched bases: 5. This CDR3 has 16 amino acids. CDR1 is SGHDT, CDR2 YYEEEE, per germline. Here the CDR3 DNA reads TGTGCCAGCAGCATAGGGACAGGGGGGATGAACACTGAAGCTTTCTTT. It codes for CASSIGTGGMNTEAFF.

J is TRBJ2-7 and V is TRBV28; possibly TRBD1 or TRBD2 for D (5 bases each). V gave up 3 bases and J gave up 2 bases, with 11 bases separating them. The germline V gene encodes CDR1 MDHEN and CDR2 SYDVKM. The CDR3 is 14 residues long. The CDR3 coding sequence is TGTGCCAGCAGTTTGCTAATGGGGGCCTACGAGCAGTACTTC. Translating gives CASSLLMGAYEQYF.

CDR3 residues: CASSMVTAHEQYF. The CDR3 DNA reads TGTGCCAGTAGTATGGTGACAGCTCACGAGCAGTACTTC. The chain carries TRBV19 and TRBJ2-7, with TRBD1 as a possible D gene (5 bases). Trimming took 3 bases from V and 5 from J, leaving 11 bases between them. The CDR3 sequence is 13 residues long. Per germline, CDR1 LNHDA and CDR2 SQIVND (reference sequence).

The chain links TRBV13 to TRBJ2-1; D is unresolved. The CDR3 runs to 15 residues. Trimming left V 0 bases short and J 2 bases short, with 8 bases between. Per the germline V gene, CDR1 is PRHDT and CDR2 is FYEKMQ (reference sequence). The CDR3 reads CASSLGYATYNEQFF. The CDR3 DNA sequence: TGTGCCAGCAGCTTAGGTTATGCTACCTACAATGAGCAGTTCTTC.

The chain has TRBV5-5 and TRBJ2-5, with 7 bases identical to TRBD1. The J segment lost 2 bases and the V segment lost 1 base, leaving 2 bases of the junction unmatched. Germline CDR1 is SGHKS and CDR2 is YYEKEE (reference sequence). This CDR3 is 14 amino acids long. The CDR3 nucleotides read TGTGCCAGCAGCTTGTACAGGGGACAAGAGACCCAGTACTTC. It encodes CASSLYRGQETQYF.

The chain is built from TRBV4-1 and TRBJ2-7; 11 nucleotides match TRBD2. Trimming cost V 5 bases and J 0 bases; bases outside gene matches: 9. The CDR3 is 17 residues long. Germline values: CDR1 MGHRA, CDR2 YSYEKL. CDR3 protein: CASSETASGRSSYEQYF. CDR3 nucleotide sequence: TGCGCCAGCAGCGAGACCGCTAGCGGGAGGTCCTCCTACGAGCAGTACTTC.

CDR3 protein: CASSLQGSDEQFF. CDR3 bases: TGTGCCAGCAGTTTACAGGGGAGCGATGAGCAGTTCTTC. V usage is TRBV27 and J usage is TRBJ2-1, with a possible D match to TRBD1 (6 bases). The CDR3 extends over 13 amino acids. Germline loops: CDR1 MNHEY, CDR2 SMNVEV (reference sequence). With 2 bases removed from V and 8 bases from J, the gap between germline ends came to 10 bases.

V usage is TRBV27 and J usage is TRBJ1-2, with 7 bases identical to TRBD1. The CDR3 contains 15 residues. The V and J ends lost 5 bases and 5 bases, in that order; junction bases with no gene match: 11. CDR1 MNHEY and CDR2 SMNVEV come from the germline V gene (reference sequence). The CDR3 here is CASSPSGTAIYGYTF. CDR3 nucleotides: TGTGCCAGCAGTCCCTCCGGGACAGCGATTTATGGCTACACCTTC.

About this clone: Other DNA sequences in the same sample also yield this CDR3. This chain uses TRBV7-9 with TRBJ1-2; D possibly corresponds to TRBD1 (6 bases). Deletions cut 1 base from V and 8 bases from J, with 8 bases between. This CDR3 comprises 12 residues. From germline, CDR1 is SEHNR and CDR2 FQNEAQ (reference sequence). The CDR3 DNA reads TGTGCCAGCAGCTTAGGAGACAGGGGCTACACCTTC. This gives the protein CASSLGDRGYTF.

This clone is labeled as medium-sized. As DNA, the CDR3 is TGTGCCAGCAGCTTGGGGCCTGAGCAGTTCTTC. Its protein is CASSLGPEQFF. This chain links TRBV5-6 with TRBJ2-1; D not certain. This CDR3 spans 11 amino acids. The V gene lost 0 bases and the J gene lost 9 bases, with 4 bases spanning the gap. Germline V gives CDR1 SGHDT, CDR2 YYEEEE.

This clone has just a few counts. V usage is TRBV19 and J usage is TRBJ1-1; 7 nucleotides agree with TRBD1. The V segment lost 7 bases and the J segment 5 bases; nucleotides outside the gene matches: 10. Germline V lookup: CDR1 LNHDA, CDR2 SQIVND (reference sequence). CDR3 length: 14 residues. The CDR3: CASNWGRGGTEAFF. For the CDR3, the DNA is TGTGCCAGTAATTGGGGCAGGGGGGGAACTGAAGCTTTCTTT.

V usage is TRBV7-9 and J usage is TRBJ2-5; the D gene is possibly TRBD1 (6 bases). There are 18 residues in the CDR3. The germline gives CDR1 SEHNR, CDR2 FQNEAQ (reference sequence). The germline V and J ends were trimmed by 1 base and 1 base, with 19 bases remaining between them. CDR3 in amino acids: CASSLVRGTPFSQETQYF. The CDR3, as DNA: TGTGCCAGCAGCTTAGTAAGAGGGACACCATTCAGCCAAGAGACCCAGTACTTC.

This rearrangement joins TRBV18 to TRBJ2-2; no firm D call. Deletions cut 9 bases from V and 7 bases from J, with 12 bases between. This CDR3 contains 12 residues. The germline V gene has CDR1 KGHSH and CDR2 LQKENI. In nucleotides, the CDR3 is TGTGCCAGTCGTGTGAATGGCGGGGAGCTGTTTTTT. It specifies CASRVNGGELFF.

This chain joins TRBV4-3 and TRBJ1-2, with D possibly TRBD1 on 5 matching bases. Trimming left V 1 base short and J 5 bases short, with 14 bases between. Per the germline V gene, CDR1 is LGHNA and CDR2 is YSLEER. This CDR3 spans 15 amino acids. CDR3 sequence (DNA): TGCGCCAGCAGCCAAGGTCCAGGGTCGGGGTATGGCTACACCTTC. This codes for CASSQGPGSGYGYTF.

The CDR3 DNA is TGTGCCAGCAGCTTACTCGGGGAGCCTACAGGCGTTTATGGCTACACCTTC. Residues: CASSLLGEPTGVYGYTF. J is TRBJ1-2 and V is TRBV7-9, with D possibly being TRBD1 (5 bases). The CDR3 is 17 amino acids. V was trimmed by 2 bases and J by 5 bases, leaving 21 bases between them. Germline V gives CDR1 SEHNR, CDR2 FQNEAQ (reference sequence).